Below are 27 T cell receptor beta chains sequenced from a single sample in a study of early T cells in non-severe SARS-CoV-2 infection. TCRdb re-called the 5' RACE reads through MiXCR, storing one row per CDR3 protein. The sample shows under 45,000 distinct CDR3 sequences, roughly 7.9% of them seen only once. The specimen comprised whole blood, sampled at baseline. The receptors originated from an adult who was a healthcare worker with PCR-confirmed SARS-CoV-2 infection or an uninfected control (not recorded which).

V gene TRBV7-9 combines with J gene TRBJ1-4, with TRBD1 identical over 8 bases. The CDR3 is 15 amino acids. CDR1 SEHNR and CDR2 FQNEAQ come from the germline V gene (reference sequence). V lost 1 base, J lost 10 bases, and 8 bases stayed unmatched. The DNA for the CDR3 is TGTGCCAGCAGCTTAGTCGACAGGGGTGGTGGAAAACTGTTTTTT. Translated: CASSLVDRGGGKLFF.

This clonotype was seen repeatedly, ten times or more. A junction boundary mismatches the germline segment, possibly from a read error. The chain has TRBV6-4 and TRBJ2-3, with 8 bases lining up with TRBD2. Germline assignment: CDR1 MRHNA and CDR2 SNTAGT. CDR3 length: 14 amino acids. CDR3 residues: CASSDSRGADTQYF. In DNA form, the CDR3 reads TGTGCCAGCAGTGACTCGCGGGGGGCAGATACACAGTATTTT.

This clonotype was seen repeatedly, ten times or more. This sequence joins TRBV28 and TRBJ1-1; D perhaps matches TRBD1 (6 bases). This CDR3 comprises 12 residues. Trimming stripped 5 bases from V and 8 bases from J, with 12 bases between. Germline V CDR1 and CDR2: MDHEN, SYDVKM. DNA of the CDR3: TGTGCCAGCAGTACTACAGGGAAGGAAGCTTTCTTT. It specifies CASSTTGKEAFF.

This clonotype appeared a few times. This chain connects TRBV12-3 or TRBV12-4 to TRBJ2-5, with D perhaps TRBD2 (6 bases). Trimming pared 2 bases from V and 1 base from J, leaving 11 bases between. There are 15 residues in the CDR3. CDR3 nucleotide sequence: TGTGCCAGCAGTTTAACCGGGGGAGGCCAAGAGACCCAGTACTTC. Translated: CASSLTGGGQETQYF.

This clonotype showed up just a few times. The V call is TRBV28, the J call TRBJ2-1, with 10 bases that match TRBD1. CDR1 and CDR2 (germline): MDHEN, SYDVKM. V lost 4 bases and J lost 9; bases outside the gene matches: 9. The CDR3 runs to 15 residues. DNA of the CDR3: TGTGCCAGCAGTTACCCCGGGACAGGGGTGGCTGAGCAGTTCTTC. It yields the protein CASSYPGTGVAEQFF.

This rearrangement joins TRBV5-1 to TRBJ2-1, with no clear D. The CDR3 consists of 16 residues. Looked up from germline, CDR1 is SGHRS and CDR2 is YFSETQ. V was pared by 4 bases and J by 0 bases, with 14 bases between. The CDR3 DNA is TGCGCCAGCAGCACGGACGGCGCGAGCTCCTACAATGAGCAGTTCTTC. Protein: CASSTDGASSYNEQFF.

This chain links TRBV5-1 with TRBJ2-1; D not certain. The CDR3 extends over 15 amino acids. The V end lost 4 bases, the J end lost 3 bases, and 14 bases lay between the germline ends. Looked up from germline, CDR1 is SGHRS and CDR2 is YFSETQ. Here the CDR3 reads CASSPGGTDYNEQFF. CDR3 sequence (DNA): TGCGCCAGCAGCCCCGGCGGAACGGACTACAATGAGCAGTTCTTC.

In nucleotides, the CDR3 is TGTGCCAGCGGATCTAGCGGGACCACAGATACGCAGTATTTT. Translated, it gives CASGSSGTTDTQYF. The chain links TRBV4-2 to TRBJ2-3; TRBD2 agrees at 9 bases. V lost 8 bases and J lost 2; bases outside the gene matches: 5. Germline values: CDR1 LGHNA, CDR2 YNFKEQ. The CDR3 runs to 14 residues.

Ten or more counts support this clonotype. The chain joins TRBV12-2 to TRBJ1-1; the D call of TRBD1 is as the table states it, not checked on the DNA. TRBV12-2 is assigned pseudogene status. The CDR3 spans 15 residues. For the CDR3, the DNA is TGTGCAAGTCGCCATCCCCCACACGAGAACACTGAAGCTTTCTTT. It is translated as CASRHPPHENTEAFF.

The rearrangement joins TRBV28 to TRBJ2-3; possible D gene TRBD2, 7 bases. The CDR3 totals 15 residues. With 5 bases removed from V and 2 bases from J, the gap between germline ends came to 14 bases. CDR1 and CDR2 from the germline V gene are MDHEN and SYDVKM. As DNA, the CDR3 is TGTGCCAGCAGTCCCGGGGGGCGGCACACAGATACGCAGTATTTT. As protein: CASSPGGRHTDTQYF.

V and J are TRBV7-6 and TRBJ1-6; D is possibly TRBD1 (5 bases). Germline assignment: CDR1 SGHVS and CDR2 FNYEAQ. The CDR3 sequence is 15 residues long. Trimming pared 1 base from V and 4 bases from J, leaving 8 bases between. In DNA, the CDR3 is TGTGCCAGCAGCTTAGGTCAGGGATATAATTCACCCCTCCACTTT. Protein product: CASSLGQGYNSPLHF.

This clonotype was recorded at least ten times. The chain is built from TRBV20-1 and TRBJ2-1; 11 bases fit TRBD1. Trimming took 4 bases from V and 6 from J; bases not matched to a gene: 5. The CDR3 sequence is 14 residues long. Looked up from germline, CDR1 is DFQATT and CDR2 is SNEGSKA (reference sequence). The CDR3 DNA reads TGCAGTGCTATTGGGACAGGGGGATTCAATGAGCAGTTCTTC. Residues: CSAIGTGGFNEQFF.

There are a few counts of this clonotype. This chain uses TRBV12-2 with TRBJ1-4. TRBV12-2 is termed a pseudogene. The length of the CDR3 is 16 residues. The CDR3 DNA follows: TGTGCAAGTCGCTTAGCGGTTTGTCGGAATAATGAAAAACTGTTTTTT. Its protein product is CASRLAVCRNNEKLFF.

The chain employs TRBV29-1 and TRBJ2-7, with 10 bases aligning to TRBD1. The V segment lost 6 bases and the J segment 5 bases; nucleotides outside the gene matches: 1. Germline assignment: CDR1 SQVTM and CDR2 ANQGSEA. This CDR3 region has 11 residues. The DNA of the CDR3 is TGCAGCGTGGGACAGGGGAACGAGCAGTACTTC. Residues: CSVGQGNEQYF.

CDR3 sequence reads: CASSSGPPGQGAEYF. CDR3 nucleotide sequence: TGTGCCAGCAGCTCCGGCCCCCCCGGACAGGGGGCAGAGTACTTC. The chain links TRBV7-2 to TRBJ2-7; 11 positions match TRBD1. There are 15 residues in the CDR3. The junction had 13 bases not matched to a gene; V was cut back by 4 bases and J by 11 bases. Germline values: CDR1 SGHTA, CDR2 FQGNSA.

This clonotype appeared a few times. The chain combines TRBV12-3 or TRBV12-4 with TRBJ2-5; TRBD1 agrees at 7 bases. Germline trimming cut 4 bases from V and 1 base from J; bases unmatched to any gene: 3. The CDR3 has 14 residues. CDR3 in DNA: TGTGCCAGCAGTTCGGGACAGCGCCAAGAGACCCAGTACTTC. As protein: CASSSGQRQETQYF.

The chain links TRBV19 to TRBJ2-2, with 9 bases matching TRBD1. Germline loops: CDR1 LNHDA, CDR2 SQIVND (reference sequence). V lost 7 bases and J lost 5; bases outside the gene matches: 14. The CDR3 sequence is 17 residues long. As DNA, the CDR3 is TGTGCCAGTAACGAGGCCCAGGACGGACAGGGGACCGGGGAGCTGTTTTTT. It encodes CASNEAQDGQGTGELFF.

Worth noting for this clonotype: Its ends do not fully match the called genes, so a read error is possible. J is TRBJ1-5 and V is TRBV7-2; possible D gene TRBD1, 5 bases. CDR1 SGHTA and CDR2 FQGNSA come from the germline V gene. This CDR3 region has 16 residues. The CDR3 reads CASSIAPGTGNQPQHF. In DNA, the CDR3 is TGTGCCAGCAGCATAGCTCCCGGGACGGGCAATCAGCCCCAGCATTTT.

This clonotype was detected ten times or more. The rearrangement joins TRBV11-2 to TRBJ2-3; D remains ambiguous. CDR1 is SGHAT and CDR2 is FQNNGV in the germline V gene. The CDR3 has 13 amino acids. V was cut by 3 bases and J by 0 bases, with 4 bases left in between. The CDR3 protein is CASSFGSTDTQYF. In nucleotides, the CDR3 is TGTGCCAGCAGCTTTGGTAGCACAGATACGCAGTATTTT.

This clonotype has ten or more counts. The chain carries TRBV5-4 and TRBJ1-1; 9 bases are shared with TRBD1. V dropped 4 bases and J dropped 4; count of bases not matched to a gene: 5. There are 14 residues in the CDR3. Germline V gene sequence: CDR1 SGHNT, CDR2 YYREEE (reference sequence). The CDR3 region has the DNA TGTGCCAGCAGCATGGGACAGGGCGGCACTGAAGCTTTCTTT. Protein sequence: CASSMGQGGTEAFF.

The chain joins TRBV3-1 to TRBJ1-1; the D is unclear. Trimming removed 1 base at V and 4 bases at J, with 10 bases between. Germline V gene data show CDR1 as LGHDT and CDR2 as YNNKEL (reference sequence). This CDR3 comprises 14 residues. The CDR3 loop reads CASSQGVGSTEAFF. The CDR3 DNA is TGTGCCAGCAGCCAAGGAGTCGGGAGCACTGAAGCTTTCTTT. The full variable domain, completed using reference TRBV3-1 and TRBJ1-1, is DTAVSQTPKYLVTQMGNDKSIKCEQNLGHDTMYWYKQDSKKFLKIMFSYNNKELIINETVPNRFSPKSPDKAHLNLHINSLELGDSAVYFCASSQGVGSTEAFFGQGTRLTVV.

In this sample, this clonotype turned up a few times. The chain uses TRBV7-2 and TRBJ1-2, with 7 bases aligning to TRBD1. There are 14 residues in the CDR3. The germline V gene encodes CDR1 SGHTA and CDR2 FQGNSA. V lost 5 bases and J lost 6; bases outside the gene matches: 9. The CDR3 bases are TGTGCCAGCAGCGATCGCCCAGGGGGAGATGGCTACACCTTC. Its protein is CASSDRPGGDGYTF.

CDR3 DNA: TGTGCCAGCAGTTTGGACAGCTACTACGAGCAGTACTTC. Its translation is CASSLDSYYEQYF. The rearrangement uses TRBV28 and TRBJ2-7; a possible D gene is TRBD1 (6 bases). Germline CDR1 reads MDHEN; CDR2 reads SYDVKM. The CDR3 covers 13 residues. The ends were cut back, 3 bases at V and 3 bases at J, with 9 bases in the middle.

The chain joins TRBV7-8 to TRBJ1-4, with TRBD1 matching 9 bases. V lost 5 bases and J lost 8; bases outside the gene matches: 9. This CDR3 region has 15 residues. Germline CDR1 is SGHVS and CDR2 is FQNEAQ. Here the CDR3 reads CASSLRGQGNEKLFF. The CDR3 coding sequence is TGTGCCAGCAGCCTCCGGGGACAGGGTAACGAAAAACTGTTTTTT.

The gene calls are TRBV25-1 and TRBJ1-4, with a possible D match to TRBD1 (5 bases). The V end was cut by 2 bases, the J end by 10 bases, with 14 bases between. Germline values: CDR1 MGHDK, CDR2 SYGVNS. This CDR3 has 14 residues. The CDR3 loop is CASSERRDRLKLFF. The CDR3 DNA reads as TGTGCCAGCAGTGAAAGAAGGGACCGCCTAAAACTGTTTTTT.

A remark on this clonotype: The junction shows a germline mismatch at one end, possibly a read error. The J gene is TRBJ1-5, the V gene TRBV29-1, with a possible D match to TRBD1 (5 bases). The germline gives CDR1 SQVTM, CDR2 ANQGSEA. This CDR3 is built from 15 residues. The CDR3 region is CNVVRQNYSNQPQHF. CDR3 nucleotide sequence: TGCAACGTTGTGAGACAGAACTATAGCAATCAGCCCCAGCATTTT.

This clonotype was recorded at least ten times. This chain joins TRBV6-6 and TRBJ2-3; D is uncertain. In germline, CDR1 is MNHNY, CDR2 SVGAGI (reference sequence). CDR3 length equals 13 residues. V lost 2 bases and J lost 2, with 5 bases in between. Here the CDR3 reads CASSYTHTDTQYF. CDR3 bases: TGTGCCAGCAGTTACACCCACACAGATACGCAGTATTTT.